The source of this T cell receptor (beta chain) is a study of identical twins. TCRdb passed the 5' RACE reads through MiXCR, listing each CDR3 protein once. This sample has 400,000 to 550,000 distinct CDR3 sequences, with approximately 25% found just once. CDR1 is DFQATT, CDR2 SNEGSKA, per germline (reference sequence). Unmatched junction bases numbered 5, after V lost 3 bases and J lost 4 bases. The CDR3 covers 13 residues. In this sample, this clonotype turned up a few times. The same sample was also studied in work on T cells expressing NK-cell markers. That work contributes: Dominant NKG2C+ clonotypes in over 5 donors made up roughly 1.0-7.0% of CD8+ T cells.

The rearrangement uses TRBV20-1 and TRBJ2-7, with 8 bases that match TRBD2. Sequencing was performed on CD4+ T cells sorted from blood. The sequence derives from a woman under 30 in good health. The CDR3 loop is CSASFGLAYEQYF. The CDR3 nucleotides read TGCAGTGCTAGTTTCGGACTAGCTTACGAGCAGTACTTC.